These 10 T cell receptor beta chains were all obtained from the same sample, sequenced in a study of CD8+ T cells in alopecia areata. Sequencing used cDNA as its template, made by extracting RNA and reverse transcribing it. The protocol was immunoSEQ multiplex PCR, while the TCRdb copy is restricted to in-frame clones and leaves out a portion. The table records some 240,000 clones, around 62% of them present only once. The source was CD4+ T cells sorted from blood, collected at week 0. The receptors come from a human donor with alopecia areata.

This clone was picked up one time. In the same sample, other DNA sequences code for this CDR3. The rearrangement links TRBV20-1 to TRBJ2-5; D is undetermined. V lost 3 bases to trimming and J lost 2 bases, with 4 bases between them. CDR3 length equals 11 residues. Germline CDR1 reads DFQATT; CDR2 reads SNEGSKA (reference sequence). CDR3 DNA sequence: TGCAGTGCTAGGGTACAAGAGACCCAGTACTTC. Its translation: CSARVQETQYF.

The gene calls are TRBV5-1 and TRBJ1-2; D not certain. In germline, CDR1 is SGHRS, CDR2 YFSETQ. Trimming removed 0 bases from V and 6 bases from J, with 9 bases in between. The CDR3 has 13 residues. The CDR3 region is CASSLEAGDGYTF. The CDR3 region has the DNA TGCGCCAGCAGCTTGGAGGCCGGCGATGGCTACACCTTC.

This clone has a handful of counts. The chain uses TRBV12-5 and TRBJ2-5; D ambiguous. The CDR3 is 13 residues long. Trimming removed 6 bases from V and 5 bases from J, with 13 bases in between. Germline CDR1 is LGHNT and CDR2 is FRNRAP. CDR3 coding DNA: TGTGCTAGTGGCTACTTAGCAGGCGAGACCCAGTACTTC. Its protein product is CASGYLAGETQYF.

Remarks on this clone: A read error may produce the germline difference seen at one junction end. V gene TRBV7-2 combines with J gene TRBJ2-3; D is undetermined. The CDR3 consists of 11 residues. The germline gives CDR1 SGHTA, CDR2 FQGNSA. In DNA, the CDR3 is TGTGCCAGCAGCTTAGCAGTAAAGTTCCATTTT. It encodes CASSLAVKFHF.

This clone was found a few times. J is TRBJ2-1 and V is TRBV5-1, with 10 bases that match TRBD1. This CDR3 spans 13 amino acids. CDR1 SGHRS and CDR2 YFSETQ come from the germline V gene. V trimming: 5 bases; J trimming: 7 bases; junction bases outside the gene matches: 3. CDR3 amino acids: CASRWDRGNEQFF. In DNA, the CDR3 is TGCGCCAGCAGATGGGACAGGGGTAATGAGCAGTTCTTC.

The CDR3 DNA reads as TGCGCCAGCAGCCAAGATCGGACTCCCTCCTACAATGAGCAGTTCTTC. It codes for CASSQDRTPSYNEQFF. The chain couples TRBV4-1 to TRBJ2-1; perhaps TRBD2 as D (5 bases). This CDR3 is 16 amino acids long. CDR1 and CDR2 from the germline V gene are MGHRA and YSYEKL. The ends were cut back, 0 bases at V and 0 bases at J, with 9 bases in the middle.

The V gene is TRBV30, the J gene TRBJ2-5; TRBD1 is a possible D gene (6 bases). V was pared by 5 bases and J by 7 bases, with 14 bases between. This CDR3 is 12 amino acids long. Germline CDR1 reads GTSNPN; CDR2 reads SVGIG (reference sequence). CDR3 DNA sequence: TGTGCCTGGGCCCCAACCAGGGGGACCCAGTACTTC. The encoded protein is CAWAPTRGTQYF.

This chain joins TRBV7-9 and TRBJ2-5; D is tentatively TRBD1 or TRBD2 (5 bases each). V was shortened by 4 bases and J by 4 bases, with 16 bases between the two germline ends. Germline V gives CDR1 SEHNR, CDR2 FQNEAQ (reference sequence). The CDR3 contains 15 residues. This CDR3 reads CASSSGTGAGETQYF. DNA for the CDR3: TGTGCCAGCAGCTCCGGGACGGGCGCAGGAGAGACCCAGTACTTC.

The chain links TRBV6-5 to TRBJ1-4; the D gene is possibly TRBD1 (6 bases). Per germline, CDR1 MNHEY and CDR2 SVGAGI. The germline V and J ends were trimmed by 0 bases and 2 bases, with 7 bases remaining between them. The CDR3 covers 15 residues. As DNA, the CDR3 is TGTGCCAGCAGTTACTCGCAGGGGACTAATGAAAAACTGTTTTTT. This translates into CASSYSQGTNEKLFF.

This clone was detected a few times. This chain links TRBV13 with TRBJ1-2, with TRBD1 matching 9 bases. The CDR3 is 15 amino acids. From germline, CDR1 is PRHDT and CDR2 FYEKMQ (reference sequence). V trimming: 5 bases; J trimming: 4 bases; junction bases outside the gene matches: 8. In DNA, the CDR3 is TGTGCCAGCAGCCGACAGGACAGGGGACCCTATGGCTACACCTTC. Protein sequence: CASSRQDRGPYGYTF. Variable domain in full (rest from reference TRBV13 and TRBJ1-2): AAGVIQSPRHLIKEKRETATLKCYPIPRHDTVYWYQQGPGQDPQFLISFYEKMQSDKGSIPDRFSAQQFSDYHSELNMSSLELGDSALYFCASSRQDRGPYGYTFGSGTRLTVV.